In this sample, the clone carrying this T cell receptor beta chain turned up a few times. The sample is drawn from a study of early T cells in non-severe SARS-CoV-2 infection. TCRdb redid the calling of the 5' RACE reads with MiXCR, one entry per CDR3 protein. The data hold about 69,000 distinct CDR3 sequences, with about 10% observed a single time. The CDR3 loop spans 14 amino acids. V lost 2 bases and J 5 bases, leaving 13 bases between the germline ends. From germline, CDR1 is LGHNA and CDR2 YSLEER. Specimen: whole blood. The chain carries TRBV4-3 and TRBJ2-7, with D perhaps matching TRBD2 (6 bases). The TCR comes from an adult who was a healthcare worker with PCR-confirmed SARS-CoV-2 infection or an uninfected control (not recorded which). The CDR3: CASSQTAGLHEQYF. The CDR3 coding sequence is TGCGCCAGCAGCCAAACGGCGGGACTCCACGAGCAGTACTTC.